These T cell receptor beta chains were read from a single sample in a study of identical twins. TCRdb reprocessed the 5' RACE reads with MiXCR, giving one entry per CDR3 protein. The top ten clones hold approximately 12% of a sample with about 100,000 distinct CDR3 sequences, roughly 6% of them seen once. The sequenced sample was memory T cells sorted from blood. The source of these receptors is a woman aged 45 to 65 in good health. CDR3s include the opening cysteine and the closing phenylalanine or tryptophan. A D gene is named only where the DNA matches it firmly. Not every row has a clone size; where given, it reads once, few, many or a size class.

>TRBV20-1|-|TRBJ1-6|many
CSVARDSKNSPLHF
TGCAGTGTTGCACGGGACTCGAAAAATTCACCCCTCCACTTT
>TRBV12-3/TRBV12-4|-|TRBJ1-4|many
CASRSTGTKGEKLFF
TGTGCCAGCAGGTCAACCGGGACTAAGGGAGAAAAACTGTTTTTT
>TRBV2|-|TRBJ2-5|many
CASSGEEFSTQYF
TGTGCCAGCAGTGGTGAGGAATTTTCGACCCAGTACTTC
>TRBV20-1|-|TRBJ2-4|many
CSAGNLGAKNIQYF
TGCAGTGCTGGGAACTTGGGGGCCAAAAACATTCAGTACTTC
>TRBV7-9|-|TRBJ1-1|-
CASSPRGPNTEAFF
TGTGCCAGCAGCCCCCGTGGTCCGAACACTGAAGCTTTCTTT
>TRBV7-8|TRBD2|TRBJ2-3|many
CASSLTSGTDTQYF
TGTGCCAGCAGCCTCACTAGCGGCACAGATACGCAGTATTTT
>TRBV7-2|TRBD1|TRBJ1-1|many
CASSTRTGGLSTEAFF
TGTGCCAGCAGCACCAGGACAGGGGGCTTAAGCACTGAAGCTTTCTTT
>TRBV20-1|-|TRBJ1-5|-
CSARGTGSNQPQHF
TGCAGTGCTAGAGGCACGGGGAGCAATCAGCCCCAGCATTTT
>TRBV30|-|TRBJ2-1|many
CAWSETSEEQFF
TGTGCCTGGAGTGAGACTAGTGAAGAGCAGTTCTTC
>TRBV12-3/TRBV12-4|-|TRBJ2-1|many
CASSLDRGAGGPRSEQFF
TGTGCCAGCAGTTTAGACCGGGGGGCTGGGGGGCCGAGGAGTGAGCAGTTCTTC
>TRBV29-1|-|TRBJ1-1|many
CSVVVVNTEAFF
TGCAGCGTTGTGGTGGTGAACACTGAAGCTTTCTTT